In this sample, the clone carrying this TCR beta chain turned up once. Its antigen remains unknown. The junction departs from the called germline gene at one end, perhaps through a read error. The data were taken from a study of blood T cells in healthy people across ages. General study results and limits: Donor CMV status was unknown, possibly confounding expanded clonotype changes.

Germline CDR1 is SGHTA and CDR2 is FQGNSA. The CDR3 extends over 16 amino acids. The authors ran a second PCR of about 6 to 11 cycles using a sample-barcoded 5' primer and a J-beta primer mix. TCRdb used MiXCR to reprocess the 5' RACE reads, holding one entry per CDR3 protein. The repertoire holds approximately 790,000 distinct CDR3 sequences, with less than 80% as singletons. The rearrangement joins TRBV7-2 to TRBJ2-1; D possibly corresponds to TRBD2 (6 bases). The sequence was collected from a man aged 25 to 40 in good health. The sample comprised blood. The CDR3 region is CASSLASSGNYSEQFF. The CDR3 DNA follows: TGTGCCAGCAGCTTAGCGAGTAGCGGAAATTACAGTGAGCAGTTCTTC.